These 30 T cell receptor beta chains share one sample of origin, sequenced in a study of blood T cell repertoires in COVID-19. The repertoire was sequenced with immunoSEQ multiplex PCR; TCRdb's copy has only in-frame clones and lacks some. The sample consists of tens of thousands of clones, 70% to 90% of them appearing once. Material: peripheral blood. The receptors were sampled from a man in his sixties or seventies with acute or convalescent COVID-19.

This chain joins TRBV7-2 and TRBJ2-1; 10 bases are a match to TRBD2. Germline CDR1 is SGHTA and CDR2 is FQGNSA. This CDR3 has 16 residues. The ends lost 6 bases at V and 4 bases at J; junction bases unmatched: 9. The CDR3 protein is CASSPYSSGSYNEQFF. The CDR3 region has the DNA TGTGCCAGCAGTCCTTACTCTAGCGGGAGTTACAATGAGCAGTTCTTC.

V and J are TRBV29-1 and TRBJ2-2; 9 nucleotides agree with TRBD1. CDR1 and CDR2 from the germline V gene are SQVTM and ANQGSEA. The ends lost 3 bases at V and 0 bases at J; junction bases unmatched: 5. The CDR3 runs to 16 residues. CDR3: CSVDPWTGANTGELFF. The CDR3 region has the DNA TGCAGCGTTGATCCCTGGACAGGGGCGAACACCGGGGAGCTGTTTTTT.

V usage is TRBV4-1 and J usage is TRBJ1-4; TRBD1 matches at 7 bases. The CDR3 is 14 residues long. V was pared by 4 bases and J by 6 bases, with 5 bases of the junction left unmatched. Germline assignment: CDR1 MGHRA and CDR2 YSYEKL. The DNA for the CDR3 is TGCGCCAGCAGCCCTCGGGACAGCGATGAAAAACTGTTTTTT. Translated, it gives CASSPRDSDEKLFF.

The genes are TRBV7-2 and TRBJ1-5; TRBD1 matches at 8 bases. Germline CDR1 is SGHTA and CDR2 is FQGNSA. With V trimmed by 5 bases and J by 4 bases, 4 bases remained unmatched. The CDR3 is 14 residues long. As DNA, the CDR3 is TGTGCCAGCAGCCACCGGGACAGGAATCAGCCCCAGCATTTT. As protein: CASSHRDRNQPQHF.

This chain links TRBV9 with TRBJ2-2; 9 nucleotides match TRBD2. The V and J ends lost 2 bases and 5 bases, in that order; junction bases with no gene match: 4. The CDR3 contains 15 residues. Germline CDR1 is SGDLS and CDR2 is YYNGEE. The CDR3 coding sequence is TGTGCCAGCAGCGTTAGCGGGAGTGATACCGGGGAGCTGTTTTTT. This gives the protein CASSVSGSDTGELFF. Supplemented by reference TRBV9 and TRBJ2-2, the full variable domain reads DSGVTQTPKHLITATGQRVTLRCSPRSGDLSVYWYQQSLDQGLQFLIQYYNGEERAKGNILERFSAQQFPDLHSELNLSSLELGDSALYFCASSVSGSDTGELFFGEGSRLTVL.

In this sample, this clone turned up once. V usage is TRBV14 and J usage is TRBJ2-1; D is perhaps TRBD2 (5 bases). CDR1 and CDR2 from the germline V gene are SGHDN and FVKESK. CDR3 length equals 16 residues. V gave up 1 base and J gave up 0 bases, with 10 bases separating them. The CDR3 loop reads CASSQVAGASYNEQFF. The CDR3 DNA sequence: TGTGCCAGCAGCCAAGTTGCGGGTGCCTCCTACAATGAGCAGTTCTTC.

This chain uses TRBV7-6 with TRBJ1-3; 9 nucleotides agree with TRBD1. This CDR3 region has 17 residues. V shed 3 bases and J 2 bases; nucleotides not matched to a gene: 8. CDR1 and CDR2 (germline): SGHVS, FNYEAQ. CDR3: CASSFRQGVFPGNTIYF. CDR3 coding DNA: TGTGCCAGCAGCTTCAGACAGGGGGTATTCCCTGGAAACACCATATATTTT.

The rearrangement joins TRBV18 to TRBJ2-7; TRBD1 matches 8 bases. With 1 base clipped from V and 0 bases from J, the junction kept 5 bases outside the gene matches. Germline V gene sequence: CDR1 KGHSH, CDR2 LQKENI. CDR3 length equals 16 residues. In DNA form, the CDR3 reads TGTGCCAGCTCACCACTGGGACAGGCCAGCTCCTACGAGCAGTACTTC. Its translation is CASSPLGQASSYEQYF. The full variable domain, in which reference TRBV18 and TRBJ2-7 provide the parts outside the CDR3, is NAGVMQNPRHLVRRRGQEARLRCSPMKGHSHVYWYRQLPEEGLKFMVYLQKENIIDESGMPKERFSAEFPKEGPSILRIQQVVRGDSAAYFCASSPLGQASSYEQYFGPGTRLTVT.

This chain uses TRBV7-3 with TRBJ2-5; the match to TRBD2 covers 12 bases. Trimming removed 4 bases from V and 0 bases from J; junction bases left unmatched: 3. CDR1 SGHTA and CDR2 FQGTGA come from the germline V gene. The length of the CDR3 is 16 residues. CDR3 bases: TGTGCCAGCAGCTCGACTAGCGGGAGCCACCAAGAGACCCAGTACTTC. Protein sequence: CASSSTSGSHQETQYF.

The chain couples TRBV6-5 to TRBJ2-5, with 8 nucleotides matching TRBD1. Germline assignment: CDR1 MNHEY and CDR2 SVGAGI. V gave up 5 bases and J gave up 1 base; unmatched junction bases: 6. The CDR3 spans 15 residues. The CDR3 DNA reads as TGTGCCAGCAGTAGGATCGGGACAGGCCAAGAGACCCAGTACTTC. This translates into CASSRIGTGQETQYF.

This chain links TRBV19 with TRBJ2-7; 8 positions agree with TRBD1. This CDR3 region has 15 residues. The trim removed 5 bases at V and 4 bases at J, leaving 10 bases unmatched. In germline, CDR1 is LNHDA, CDR2 SQIVND (reference sequence). The CDR3 loop reads CASSSKQGGPYEQYF. Here the CDR3 DNA reads TGTGCCAGTAGTTCCAAACAGGGGGGACCTTACGAGCAGTACTTC.

This sequence joins TRBV9 and TRBJ2-7; 10 positions match TRBD1. The germline V gene encodes CDR1 SGDLS and CDR2 YYNGEE. The CDR3 length is 14 residues. J lost 2 bases, V lost 4 bases, and 3 bases had no gene match. CDR3 region: CASSPGQGAYEQYF. As DNA, the CDR3 is TGTGCCAGCAGCCCCGGACAGGGGGCCTACGAGCAGTACTTC.

The chain is built from TRBV6-2 or TRBV6-3 and TRBJ2-4, with 9 bases fitting TRBD1. CDR1 and CDR2 from the germline V gene are MNHEY and SVGEGT. V was clipped by 5 bases and J by 0 bases; unmatched bases: 20. The CDR3 is made up of 21 amino acids. The CDR3 reads CASSTPLRDRGTELAKNIQYF. In DNA form, the CDR3 reads TGTGCCAGCAGTACCCCCCTGCGAGACAGGGGGACTGAACTAGCCAAAAACATTCAGTACTTC.

This chain links TRBV9 with TRBJ2-2; no reliable D call. V dropped 0 bases and J dropped 1 base, with 10 bases sitting between them. This CDR3 spans 16 amino acids. Germline V gene data show CDR1 as SGDLS and CDR2 as YYNGEE. The CDR3 is CASSVGVPKNTGELFF. The CDR3 DNA is TGTGCCAGCAGCGTAGGAGTCCCCAAGAACACCGGGGAGCTGTTTTTT.

This chain connects TRBV10-3 to TRBJ2-7; the D gene is possibly TRBD2 (5 bases). V was shortened by 3 bases and J by 6 bases, with 18 bases between the two germline ends. The CDR3 has 15 amino acids. Germline CDR1 ENHRY, CDR2 SYGVKD. The CDR3 reads CAISEGVARESEQYF. The CDR3 nucleotides are TGTGCCATCAGTGAAGGAGTGGCAAGGGAGTCCGAGCAGTACTTC.

A few counts support this clone. The chain links TRBV18 to TRBJ1-5; a weak D match, TRBD1 (5 bases). In germline, CDR1 is KGHSH, CDR2 LQKENI. The CDR3 sequence is 13 residues long. The V gene lost 3 bases and the J gene lost 4 bases, with 7 bases spanning the gap. In nucleotides, the CDR3 is TGTGCCAGCTCACCCGGGGGAAATCAGCCCCAGCATTTT. Encoded protein: CASSPGGNQPQHF. The whole variable domain, remainder taken from reference TRBV18 and TRBJ1-5, is NAGVMQNPRHLVRRRGQEARLRCSPMKGHSHVYWYRQLPEEGLKFMVYLQKENIIDESGMPKERFSAEFPKEGPSILRIQQVVRGDSAAYFCASSPGGNQPQHFGDGTRLSIL.

J is TRBJ2-4 and V is TRBV3-1 (or the pseudogene TRBV3-2); 8 bases are shared with TRBD2. The germline V gene has CDR1 LGHDT and CDR2 YNNKEL (reference sequence). After removal of 1 base from V and 0 bases from J, the junction contained 5 bases not matched to a gene. The CDR3 is 17 residues long. The CDR3 DNA sequence: TGTGCCAGCAGCCAAGGGGCTAGCGGGCTAGCCAAAAACATTCAGTACTTC. Its protein is CASSQGASGLAKNIQYF.

V and J are TRBV27 and TRBJ2-1; 10 nucleotides match TRBD2. CDR1 and CDR2 (germline): MNHEY, SMNVEV (reference sequence). The CDR3 loop spans 17 amino acids. V was pared by 4 bases and J by 4 bases, with 10 bases of the junction left unmatched. The DNA of the CDR3 is TGTGCCAGCAGTTGGGGACGGACTAGCGGAGTTTACAATGAGCAGTTCTTC. As protein: CASSWGRTSGVYNEQFF.

In this sample, this clone turned up a few times. The chain joins TRBV3-1 (or the pseudogene TRBV3-2) to TRBJ1-6; D call uncertain. Between the trimmed V and J ends, which lost 1 base and 9 bases, there was a span of 13 bases. CDR1 is LGHDT and CDR2 is YNNKEL in the germline V gene (reference sequence). The CDR3 has 15 amino acids. The CDR3 region has the DNA TGTGCCAGCAGCCAAGGAATGGAGCTGGGTTCACCCCTCCACTTT. Encoded protein: CASSQGMELGSPLHF.

V gene TRBV19 combines with J gene TRBJ2-7; 9 positions match TRBD2. Trimming cost V 11 bases and J 0 bases; bases outside gene matches: 20. Germline lookup yields CDR1 LNHDA and CDR2 SQIVND (reference sequence). The CDR3 has 18 residues. The CDR3 here is CAPLRAGGSSSSSYEQYF. CDR3 nucleotides: TGTGCCCCTTTAAGAGCGGGAGGCTCCTCCTCTAGCTCCTACGAGCAGTACTTC.

The chain links TRBV29-1 to TRBJ2-2; the D gene is possibly TRBD1 (5 bases). Per germline, CDR1 SQVTM and CDR2 ANQGSEA. The CDR3 is made up of 16 amino acids. V lost 7 bases and J lost 3, with 21 bases in between. For the CDR3, the DNA is TGCAGCGCCCTCGGTGGGGCAGCCCGTGACACCGGGGAGCTGTTTTTT. Translation gives CSALGGAARDTGELFF.

This chain uses TRBV18 with TRBJ1-5; tentatively, D is TRBD1 (5 bases). Trimming shortened V by 1 base and J by 6 bases, and 10 bases separated the two germline ends. Germline loops: CDR1 KGHSH, CDR2 LQKENI. CDR3 size: 14 residues. The CDR3 here is CASSPLRGSQPQHF. As DNA, the CDR3 is TGTGCCAGCTCACCACTAAGGGGAAGTCAGCCCCAGCATTTT.

This clone has just one count. The chain combines TRBV27 with TRBJ1-5; perhaps TRBD1 as D (6 bases). Per germline, CDR1 MNHEY and CDR2 SMNVEV (reference sequence). Trimming removed 6 bases from V and 6 bases from J, with 12 bases in between. There are 13 residues in the CDR3. In DNA form, the CDR3 reads TGTGCCAGCAGCACAGGGTTGGGTCAGCCCCAGCATTTT. The encoded protein is CASSTGLGQPQHF.

The V and J genes are TRBV21-1 and TRBJ1-1; the tabulated D call, TRBD1, remains unverified against the DNA. TRBV21-1 is a recognized pseudogene. The CDR3 length is 17 residues. The CDR3 sequence is CASSKYQGHLKDTEAFF. The CDR3, as DNA: TGTGCCAGCAGCAAATATCAAGGACACCTAAAGGACACTGAAGCTTTCTTT.

The V and J genes are TRBV28 and TRBJ1-1; TRBD1 matches 7 bases. The CDR3 sequence is 16 residues long. J gave up 1 base and V 6 bases, and 11 bases lay outside the gene matches. Per the germline V gene, CDR1 is MDHEN and CDR2 is SYDVKM. The CDR3 spells CASSEAGDRGNTEAFF. The CDR3, as DNA: TGTGCCAGCAGCGAAGCCGGGGACAGAGGGAACACTGAAGCTTTCTTT.

The chain employs TRBV25-1 and TRBJ2-5, with TRBD2 as a possible D gene (5 bases). Trimming shortened V by 4 bases and J by 1 base, and 16 bases separated the two germline ends. In germline, CDR1 is MGHDK, CDR2 SYGVNS. The CDR3 is 16 residues long. The CDR3 DNA sequence: TGTGCCAGCAGTGCAATGGGAGCGGAGGCCCAAGAGACCCAGTACTTC. Its translation: CASSAMGAEAQETQYF. Variable domain in full (rest from reference TRBV25-1 and TRBJ2-5): EADIYQTPRYLVIGTGKKITLECSQTMGHDKMYWYQQDPGMELHLIHYSYGVNSTEKGDLSSESTVSRIRTEHFPLTLESARPSHTSQYLCASSAMGAEAQETQYFGPGTRLLVL.

The chain couples TRBV7-2 to TRBJ1-5, with D possibly TRBD1 on 5 matching bases. Germline-derived CDR1 and CDR2 are SGHTA and FQGNSA. V was shortened by 4 bases and J by 2 bases, with 12 bases between the two germline ends. CDR3 length: 15 amino acids. In DNA, the CDR3 is TGTGCCAGCAGCTCTCAGGGAGGTGGCAATCAGCCCCAGCATTTT. Protein: CASSSQGGGNQPQHF.

As regards this clone: The junction does not match germline at one end; this may be a read error. The CDR3: CASNYQVVTEAFF. The CDR3 DNA reads TGTGCCAGCAATTACCAGGTGGTCACTGAAGCTTTCTTT. This sequence joins TRBV6-6 and TRBJ1-1; D ambiguous. This CDR3 is 13 amino acids long. Germline lookup yields CDR1 MNHNY and CDR2 SVGAGI (reference sequence).

The rearrangement joins TRBV7-3 to TRBJ1-5; D ambiguous. V dropped 4 bases and J dropped 5 bases, with 6 bases sitting between them. The CDR3 has 12 amino acids. CDR1 SGHTA and CDR2 FQGTGA come from the germline V gene. Here the CDR3 DNA reads TGTGCCAGCAGCTCCGACTATCAGCCCCAGCATTTT. It yields the protein CASSSDYQPQHF. Complete variable domain (other parts from reference TRBV7-3 and TRBJ1-5): GAGVSQTPSNKVTEKGKYVELRCDPISGHTALYWYRQSLGQGPEFLIYFQGTGAADDSGLPNDRFFAVRPEGSVSTLKIQRTERGDSAVYLCASSSDYQPQHFGDGTRLSIL.

The J gene is TRBJ2-7, the V gene TRBV20-1; 7 bases map to TRBD2. Germline V gives CDR1 DFQATT, CDR2 SNEGSKA (reference sequence). The CDR3 contains 17 residues. V lost 3 bases, J lost 6 bases, and 20 bases stayed unmatched. As DNA, the CDR3 is TGCAGTGCTAGTGCTAGCGGAACCCGCTGGGGGGGGTCCGAGCAGTACTTC. It yields the protein CSASASGTRWGGSEQYF.